Each of the 21 T cell receptor beta chains below was sequenced from the same sample in a study of OX40 agonist ivuxolimab in advanced cancers. Some clones are missing from TCRdb's copy, which holds only in-frame ones; the method was immunoSEQ multiplex PCR. Among more than 85,000 clones listed, around 83% were seen once. The sample consisted of CD4+ or CD8+ T cells sorted from blood, taken in a trial of the OX40 agonist ivuxolimab. The receptor set was obtained from an adult with an advanced solid tumor such as melanoma, head and neck, liver or kidney cancer.

This chain uses TRBV7-6 with TRBJ2-7; 11 bases fit TRBD1. Germline V gene lookup returns CDR1 SGHVS and CDR2 FNYEAQ. This CDR3 has 16 residues. Losses at the gene ends were 5 bases for V and 6 bases for J; bases not matched to a gene: 12. The CDR3 bases are TGTGCCAGCAGCAAGGGTCTGCGGACAGGGGGCACCGAGCAGTACTTC. This translates into CASSKGLRTGGTEQYF.

This sequence joins TRBV6-5 and TRBJ1-1; D not resolved. The CDR3 runs 13 residues. Looked up from germline, CDR1 is MNHEY and CDR2 is SVGAGI. Trimming stripped 2 bases from V and 3 bases from J, with 7 bases between. In nucleotides, the CDR3 is TGTGCCAGCAGTTACATCGCCCACACTGAAGCTTTCTTT. It translates to CASSYIAHTEAFF.

The chain recombines TRBV7-3 with TRBJ1-2; a possible D gene is TRBD1 (6 bases). This CDR3 has 13 residues. Germline-derived CDR1 and CDR2 are SGHTA and FQGTGA. Deletions cut 1 base from V and 7 bases from J, with 10 bases between. In nucleotides, the CDR3 is TGTGCCAGCAGCTTAAACAGGGATAGTGGCTACACCTTC. Translation gives CASSLNRDSGYTF.

V usage is TRBV6-6 and J usage is TRBJ1-6, with D perhaps TRBD1 (6 bases). The germline V and J ends were trimmed by 4 bases and 7 bases, with 11 bases remaining between them. CDR1 is MNHNY, CDR2 SVGAGI, per germline (reference sequence). This CDR3 has 14 amino acids. The CDR3 spells CASSWQGKNSPLHF. The CDR3, as DNA: TGTGCCAGCAGTTGGCAGGGGAAAAATTCACCCCTCCACTTT.

The V call is TRBV19, the J call TRBJ1-5, with 7 bases fitting TRBD1. The CDR3 contains 15 residues. CDR1 and CDR2 (germline): LNHDA, SQIVND (reference sequence). The V segment lost 9 bases and the J segment 0 bases; nucleotides outside the gene matches: 8. The CDR3 here is CASLRGANSNQPQHF. The DNA of the CDR3 is TGTGCCAGCCTCAGGGGGGCGAATAGCAATCAGCCCCAGCATTTT.

This chain uses TRBV10-3 with TRBJ1-1; D gene unclear. The length of the CDR3 is 16 residues. Germline CDR1 reads ENHRY; CDR2 reads SYGVKD. Trimming pared 3 bases from V and 4 bases from J, leaving 18 bases between. CDR3 in amino acids: CAISELPTGGVTEAFF. The CDR3 DNA is TGTGCCATCAGTGAACTTCCGACGGGCGGAGTCACTGAAGCTTTCTTT.

The chain uses TRBV2 and TRBJ1-2; D is uncertain. Trimming took 9 bases from V and 4 from J, leaving 18 bases between them. The germline V gene has CDR1 SNHLY and CDR2 FYNNEI. The CDR3 is made up of 14 amino acids. CDR3 residues: CARPKSGSSYGYTF. In nucleotides, the CDR3 is TGTGCCAGGCCCAAATCGGGGTCCTCCTATGGCTACACCTTC.

The genes are TRBV5-4 and TRBJ2-7, with D possibly matching TRBD2 (6 bases). V shed 4 bases and J shed 4 bases, with 18 bases lying between them. There are 15 residues in the CDR3. Germline V CDR1 and CDR2: SGHNT, YYREEE (reference sequence). CDR3 nucleotide sequence: TGTGCCAGCAGCCCGGGACCTTCGGGGGTGTACGAGCAGTACTTC. It encodes CASSPGPSGVYEQYF.

The rearrangement links TRBV27 to TRBJ2-2; D is perhaps TRBD1 or TRBD2 (6 bases each). Germline V gives CDR1 MNHEY, CDR2 SMNVEV (reference sequence). The germline V and J ends were trimmed by 6 bases and 2 bases, with 16 bases remaining between them. The CDR3 has 16 amino acids. CDR3 in amino acids: CASSPGIGGNTGELFF. The CDR3 coding sequence is TGTGCCAGCAGCCCAGGGATCGGGGGCAACACCGGGGAGCTGTTTTTT.

The chain is built from TRBV29-1 and TRBJ2-7; D uncertain. CDR1 and CDR2 (germline): SQVTM, ANQGSEA. This CDR3 is built from 12 residues. The V end was cut by 4 bases, the J end by 4 bases, with 11 bases between. Written as DNA, the CDR3 is TGCAGCGTTGGGGAACCCTTTTACGAGCAGTACTTC. Translated: CSVGEPFYEQYF.

This clone has only a few counts. The chain joins TRBV6-1 to TRBJ2-2, with TRBD1 as a possible D gene (6 bases). Trimming shortened V by 9 bases and J by 0 bases, and 11 bases separated the two germline ends. The length of the CDR3 is 14 residues. CDR1 is MNHNS and CDR2 is SASEGT in the germline V gene. The CDR3 DNA reads TGTGCCAGTGCAAGGACAGCGAACACCGGGGAGCTGTTTTTT. This codes for CASARTANTGELFF.

This CDR3 reads CASSLGGLYNEQFF. The CDR3 DNA reads TGTGCCAGCAGCCTAGGGGGGTTGTACAATGAGCAGTTCTTC. The chain links TRBV7-2 to TRBJ2-1; D tentatively fits TRBD1 or TRBD2 (6 bases each). The CDR3 is 14 amino acids. V was pared by 5 bases and J by 4 bases, with 12 bases between. Germline CDR1 SGHTA, CDR2 FQGNSA. The variable domain in full, with the rest retrieved from reference TRBV7-2 and TRBJ2-1, is GAGVSQSPSNKVTEKGKDVELRCDPISGHTALYWYRQSLGQGLEFLIYFQGNSAPDKSGLPSDRFSAERTGGSVSTLTIQRTQQEDSAVYLCASSLGGLYNEQFFGPGTRLTVL.

V and J are TRBV18 and TRBJ2-7, with 7 positions matching TRBD1. This CDR3 comprises 14 residues. Trimming at V came to 3 bases and at J to 3 bases, leaving 5 bases not matched to a gene. Germline CDR1 reads KGHSH; CDR2 reads LQKENI. CDR3 bases: TGTGCCAGCTCACCGGGACAGACATTCTACGAGCAGTACTTC. Its protein product is CASSPGQTFYEQYF.

This chain links TRBV9 with TRBJ2-7; 9 bases are shared with TRBD1. Germline V gene sequence: CDR1 SGDLS, CDR2 YYNGEE. The CDR3 consists of 15 residues. J gave up 7 bases and V 3 bases, and 11 bases lay outside the gene matches. CDR3 loop: CASSGRDRALGEQYF. CDR3 coding DNA: TGTGCCAGCAGCGGGCGGGACAGGGCGTTGGGTGAGCAGTACTTC.

The V and J genes are TRBV6-6 and TRBJ2-5, with 9 bases identical to TRBD1. The DNA matches TRBJ2-7 better at its end, which makes the J call doubtful. Germline V lookup: CDR1 MNHNY, CDR2 SVGAGI (reference sequence). The length of the CDR3 is 16 residues. The CDR3, as DNA: TGTGCCAGCAGTAAGAAAAGGACAGGGGAGGGCTACGAGCAGTACTTC. Its protein product is CASSKKRTGEGYEQYF.

The chain joins TRBV7-8 to TRBJ2-7; no clear D gene. The CDR3 totals 12 residues. Germline V gene sequence: CDR1 SGHVS, CDR2 FQNEAQ. V lost 2 bases, J lost 2 bases, and 4 bases lay in between. CDR3 sequence reads: CASSLLPYEQYF. The CDR3 DNA is TGTGCCAGCAGCTTACTCCCCTACGAGCAGTACTTC.

CDR3 DNA sequence: TGCGCCAGCAGCTTAATACCCGGGACATCTGCCCGCGAAGCTTTCTTT. It yields the protein CASSLIPGTSAREAFF. The chain links TRBV5-1 to TRBJ1-1, with D tentatively TRBD1 (6 bases). The CDR3 contains 16 residues. Germline CDR1 reads SGHRS; CDR2 reads YFSETQ. Trimming left V 2 bases short and J 8 bases short, with 22 bases between.

The rearrangement joins TRBV6-1 to TRBJ2-7; possible D gene TRBD1, 7 bases. CDR3 length: 13 residues. Germline CDR1 MNHNS, CDR2 SASEGT. Trimming cost V 6 bases and J 5 bases, with 14 bases left between them. CDR3 coding DNA: TGTGCCAGCAGATCAGGGGGGAGCAACGAGCAGTACTTC. As protein: CASRSGGSNEQYF.

With respect to this clone: Other DNA variants within this sample encode the same CDR3. The chain links TRBV4-2 to TRBJ1-4; D not certain. In germline, CDR1 is LGHNA, CDR2 YNFKEQ. V gave up 1 base and J gave up 3 bases, with 3 bases separating them. CDR3 length equals 13 residues. In DNA, the CDR3 is TGTGCCAGCAGCCAAGGTGCTAATGAAAAACTGTTTTTT. Its protein is CASSQGANEKLFF.

V and J are TRBV7-2 and TRBJ2-7; 10 bases line up with TRBD2. V was clipped by 4 bases and J by 6 bases; unmatched bases: 6. Germline V gene data show CDR1 as SGHTA and CDR2 as FQGNSA. The CDR3 runs to 14 residues. The CDR3 bases are TGTGCCAGCAGCTCGAGGACTAGCGGCGGCGAGCAGTACTTC. Protein sequence: CASSSRTSGGEQYF.

CDR3 coding DNA: TGTGCCAGCAGCGCGAGCCCCCAGGGGAATGAGCAGTTCTTC. Its translation: CASSASPQGNEQFF. V and J are TRBV9 and TRBJ2-1, with D perhaps TRBD1 (6 bases). The length of the CDR3 is 14 residues. The ends were cut back, 3 bases at V and 7 bases at J, with 14 bases in the middle. Germline V CDR1 and CDR2: SGDLS, YYNGEE.